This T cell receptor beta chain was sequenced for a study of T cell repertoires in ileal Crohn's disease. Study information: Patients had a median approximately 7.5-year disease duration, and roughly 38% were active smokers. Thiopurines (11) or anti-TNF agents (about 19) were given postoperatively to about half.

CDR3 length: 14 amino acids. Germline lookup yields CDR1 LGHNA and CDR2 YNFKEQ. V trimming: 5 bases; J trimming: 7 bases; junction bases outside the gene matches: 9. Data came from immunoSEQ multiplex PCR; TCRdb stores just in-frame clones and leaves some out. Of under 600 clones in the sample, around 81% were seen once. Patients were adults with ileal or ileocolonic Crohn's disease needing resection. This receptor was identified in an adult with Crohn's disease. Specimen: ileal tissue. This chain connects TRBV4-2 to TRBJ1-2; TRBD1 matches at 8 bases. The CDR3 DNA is TGTGCCAGCAGCTCCCAGGGGGCGGTGAGTGGCTACACCTTC. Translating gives CASSSQGAVSGYTF.